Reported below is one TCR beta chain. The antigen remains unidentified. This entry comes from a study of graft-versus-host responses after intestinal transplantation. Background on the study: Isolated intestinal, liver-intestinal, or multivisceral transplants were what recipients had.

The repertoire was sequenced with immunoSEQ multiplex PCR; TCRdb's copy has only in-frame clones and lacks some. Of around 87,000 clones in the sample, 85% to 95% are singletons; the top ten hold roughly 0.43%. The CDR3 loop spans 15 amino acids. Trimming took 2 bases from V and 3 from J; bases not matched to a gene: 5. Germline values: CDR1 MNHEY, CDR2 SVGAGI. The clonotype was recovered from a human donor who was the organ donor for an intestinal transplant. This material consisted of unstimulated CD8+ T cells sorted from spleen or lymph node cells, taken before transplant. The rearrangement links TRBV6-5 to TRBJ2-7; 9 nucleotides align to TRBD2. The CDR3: CASSYGLAGYYEQYF. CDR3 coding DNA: TGTGCCAGCAGTTACGGTCTAGCGGGATACTACGAGCAGTACTTC.